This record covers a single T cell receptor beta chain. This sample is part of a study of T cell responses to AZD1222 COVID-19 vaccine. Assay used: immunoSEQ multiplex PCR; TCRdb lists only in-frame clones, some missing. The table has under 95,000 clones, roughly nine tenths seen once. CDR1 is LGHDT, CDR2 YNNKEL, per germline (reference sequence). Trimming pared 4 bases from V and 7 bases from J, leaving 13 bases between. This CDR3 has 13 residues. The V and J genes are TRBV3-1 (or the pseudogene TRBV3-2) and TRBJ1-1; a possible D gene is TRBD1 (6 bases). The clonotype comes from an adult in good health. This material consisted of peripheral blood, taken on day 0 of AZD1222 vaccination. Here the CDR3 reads CASSPSTGREAFF. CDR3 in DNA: TGTGCCAGCAGCCCGAGTACAGGGCGTGAAGCTTTCTTT.